The clone carrying this T cell receptor beta chain appeared many times. Its target is not known. A quantitative 5'-RACE method, one with molecular barcodes, was used to make TCR beta libraries. Using its own MiXCR run on the 5' RACE reads, TCRdb lists one record per CDR3 protein. The data contain 200,000 to 300,000 distinct CDR3 sequences, 8% to 9.5% of them singletons. The data derive from a study of CD8 T cells in ankylosing spondylitis. Points from the study as a whole: The authors reported significant enrichment of disease-linked clones in matched ankylosing spondylitis synovial fluid. With a CD8+ phenotype, disease-linked clones were relatively rare in peripheral blood.

V shed 4 bases and J shed 2 bases, with 12 bases lying between them. CDR1 is KGHDR, CDR2 SFDVKD, per germline. The CDR3 length is 15 residues. What was sequenced was blood, either unsorted or a sorted T cell fraction (not recorded which). The genes are TRBV24-1 and TRBJ2-3; the D gene is possibly TRBD2 (5 bases). This clonotype was obtained from a male donor with ankylosing spondylitis or in good health (not recorded which). DNA of the CDR3: TGTGCCACCAGTGACCCCGTGGACTCCACAGATACGCAGTATTTT. Protein sequence: CATSDPVDSTDTQYF.